A selection of T cell receptor beta chains follows, all from one sample in a study of cytomegalovirus exposure and HLA in healthy donors. The method was immunoSEQ multiplex PCR; TCRdb's version includes in-frame clones alone and lacks a portion of them. Here the sample spans under 300,000 clones, about nine tenths being singletons. The source material was PBMCs. The receptor set was obtained from a man in his forties or fifties in good health and CMV-seropositive. Each CDR3 is given with its conserved first and last residue. The order of the fields is V gene, CDR3 protein.

v_gene: TRBV7-9
CDR3aa: CASSPTGGNQPQHF

v_gene: TRBV5-1
CDR3aa: CASSFRDSSSPGTYNEQFF

v_gene: TRBV19
CDR3aa: CASSIAAGLVGYTF

v_gene: TRBV18
CDR3aa: CASSFDLSYEQYF

v_gene: TRBV30
CDR3aa: CAWRGNYEQYF

v_gene: TRBV7-3
CDR3aa: CASSSQGLNTEAFF

v_gene: TRBV7-2
CDR3aa: CASSSVAGPNTGELFF

v_gene: TRBV6-6
CDR3aa: CASRPRTGSYNEQFF

v_gene: TRBV10-3
CDR3aa: CAIAGRAWTGELFF

v_gene: TRBV25-1
CDR3aa: CASSIQGWGYTF

v_gene: TRBV27
CDR3aa: CASTRDRDSLSYEQYF

v_gene: TRBV6-6
CDR3aa: CATGQGASQPQHF

v_gene: TRBV2
CDR3aa: CASSGAGGRANEQYF

v_gene: TRBV4-3
CDR3aa: CASSYASSEDEQFF

v_gene: TRBV28
CDR3aa: CASTSPTGTDTQYF

v_gene: TRBV5-5
CDR3aa: CASISRDRGSYEQYF

v_gene: TRBV4-3
CDR3aa: CASSQGSGFNNEQFF

v_gene: TRBV9
CDR3aa: CASSVGQGVRQETQYF

v_gene: TRBV7-9
CDR3aa: CASSSGTDNTDTQYF

v_gene: TRBV5-1
CDR3aa: CASSRPGQGAGNTIYF

v_gene: TRBV4-3
CDR3aa: CASSPEGTSYNEQFF

v_gene: TRBV6-1
CDR3aa: CASSEARGTEAFF

v_gene: TRBV10-3
CDR3aa: CAISGTSGTSYNEQFF

v_gene: TRBV18
CDR3aa: CASSPREAGSYEQYF

v_gene: TRBV6-5
CDR3aa: CASSLGTLNEKLFF

v_gene: TRBV5-6
CDR3aa: CASSSAETQYF

v_gene: TRBV27
CDR3aa: CASSENPGQGLHQPQHF

v_gene: TRBV10-2
CDR3aa: CASSYRGYGYTF

v_gene: TRBV5-1
CDR3aa: CASSPSGTRAYEQYF

v_gene: TRBV7-3
CDR3aa: CASSLGLGSYNEQFF

v_gene: TRBV7-9
CDR3aa: CASSQGGGQGRTEAFF

v_gene: TRBV18
CDR3aa: CASSPSNSRTVSNTEAFF

v_gene: TRBV29-1
CDR3aa: CSVGSPSGHNNEQFF

v_gene: TRBV7-8
CDR3aa: CASSMDRAREQYF

v_gene: TRBV28
CDR3aa: CASSLWDRGESYEQYF

v_gene: TRBV7-8
CDR3aa: CASSLPPDLTTYEQYF

v_gene: TRBV7-7
CDR3aa: CASSLGQGGHNEQFF

v_gene: TRBV27
CDR3aa: CASSLLATQGAGELFF

v_gene: TRBV19
CDR3aa: CASSPTVSNQPQHF

v_gene: TRBV10-1
CDR3aa: CASSPGVPYEQYF

v_gene: TRBV4-1
CDR3aa: CASSHPGTNTGELFF

v_gene: TRBV5-1
CDR3aa: CASSFGTSGRSSYNEQFF

v_gene: TRBV19
CDR3aa: CASNIGEVAIDQPQHF

v_gene: TRBV6-5
CDR3aa: CASRDSFLPDTQYF

v_gene: TRBV29-1
CDR3aa: CSVEEAGEGEKLFF

v_gene: TRBV5-4
CDR3aa: CASSLPYPPDEQFF

v_gene: TRBV6-6
CDR3aa: CASSSNRNEQFF

v_gene: TRBV6-5
CDR3aa: CASSYSTGNEKLFF

v_gene: TRBV7-9
CDR3aa: CASRGTQDRVKNIQYF

v_gene: TRBV15
CDR3aa: CATSERYGYTF